This T cell receptor (beta chain) stems from a study of shared clonotypes between healthy human individuals. Study-wide context: Per-donor plates numbered three CD4 naive, three CD4 memory, two CD8 naive and one CD8 memory.

The CDR3 has 13 residues. Germline V gene data show CDR1 as SGDLS and CDR2 as YYNGEE. The germline V and J ends were trimmed by 0 bases and 5 bases, with 8 bases remaining between them. This clone was seen only a few times. There were only Caucasian adults among the donors, and all lived in Nashville, Tennessee. Splitting of CD4+ cells produced CD45RA+ naive and CD45RA-negative memory subsets. Several immunoSEQ plates held equal portions of the genomic DNA taken from each subset. Sequenced by immunoSEQ multiplex PCR; TCRdb stores in-frame clones only, minus some. The sample shows about 600,000 clones, about 96% of them seen only once.

This TCR was sampled from a woman aged 25 to 45 in good health. Material: naive CD4+ T cells sorted from blood. As to subset: CD45RA+ positively selected. The genes are TRBV9 and TRBJ2-5, with TRBD1 as a possible D gene (5 bases). The CDR3 sequence is CASSVGGGETQYF. DNA of the CDR3: TGTGCCAGCAGCGTAGGGGGCGGTGAGACCCAGTACTTC.